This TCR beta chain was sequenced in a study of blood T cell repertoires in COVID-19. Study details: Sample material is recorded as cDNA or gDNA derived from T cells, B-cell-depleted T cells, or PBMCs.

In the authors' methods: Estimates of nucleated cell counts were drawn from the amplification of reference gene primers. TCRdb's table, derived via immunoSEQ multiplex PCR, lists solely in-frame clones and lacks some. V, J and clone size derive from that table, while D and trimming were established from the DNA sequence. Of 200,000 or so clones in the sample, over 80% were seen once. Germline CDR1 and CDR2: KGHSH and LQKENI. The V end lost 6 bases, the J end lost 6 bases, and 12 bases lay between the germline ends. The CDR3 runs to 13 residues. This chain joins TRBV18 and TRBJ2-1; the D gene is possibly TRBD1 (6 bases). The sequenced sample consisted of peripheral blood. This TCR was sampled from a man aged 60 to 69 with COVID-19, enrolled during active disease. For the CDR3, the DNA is TGTGCCAGCTCCCTGGACAGTCCCAATGAGCAGTTCTTC. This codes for CASSLDSPNEQFF.